Listed below are T cell receptor beta chains from one sample, sequenced in a study of blood T cell repertoires in COVID-19. The repertoire was sequenced with immunoSEQ multiplex PCR; TCRdb's copy has only in-frame clones and lacks some. The sample consists of about 300,000 clones, more than 80% of them appearing once. The sequencing input was peripheral blood. These receptors came from a woman aged 25 to 39 with COVID-19, enrolled during active disease. CDR3s leave out the opening cysteine and the closing phenylalanine or tryptophan. Clone size, where shown, is once, few, many, or a class for clones that have expanded.

TRBJ1-2 TRBV3-1/TRBV3-2 NA ASSQVQGTNYGYT
TRBJ2-3 TRBV5-8 NA ASSLGPTTGRDTQY
TRBJ1-2 TRBV5-6 NA ASSLADREYGYT
TRBJ1-2 TRBV2 NA ASSTSPNYGYT
TRBJ2-7 TRBV6-5 once ASSSPGSYEQY
TRBJ1-2 TRBV28 NA ASSLGTGLLSGYGYT
TRBJ2-1 TRBV4-2 NA ASSQDLGLYSYNEQF
TRBJ2-1 TRBV11-1 NA ASSLGLARSDEQF
TRBJ1-2 TRBV5-6 NA ASSLAANYGYT
TRBJ2-7 TRBV28 NA ASTTTSGGYEQY
TRBJ1-3 TRBV28 NA ASSYLTTAGNTIY
TRBJ2-5 TRBV5-1 NA ASSLAFGDQETQY
TRBJ2-7 TRBV7-8 NA ASSSTTGPLYEQY
TRBJ2-2 TRBV7-3 once ASSLTTRFRTGVFTGELF
TRBJ1-6 TRBV28 NA ASRAGYNSPLH
TRBJ1-2 TRBV30 NA AWSGSTAHYGYT
TRBJ1-5 TRBV6-1 NA ASSYGNQPQH
TRBJ1-2 TRBV15 NA ATSIGTGWGYT
TRBJ2-1 TRBV29-1 NA SVETGVIGEQF
TRBJ1-6 TRBV18 NA ASSPQGAGSPLH
TRBJ2-7 TRBV10-1 few ASSVEGGYEQY
TRBJ1-1 TRBV5-4 NA ASSSGYRDPLITEAF
TRBJ2-7 TRBV29-1 NA SVIPGQNYEQY
TRBJ2-1 TRBV13 NA ASSLGQGSGYNEQF
TRBJ2-3 TRBV6-6 NA ASSRGWDRPTDTQY
TRBJ2-2 TRBV4-2 once ASSELAGVRDGELF
TRBJ1-2 TRBV6-5 NA ASSSWGGGMNYGYT
TRBJ2-1 TRBV7-7 NA ASSSTSGGSYNEQF
TRBJ2-3 TRBV19 NA ASSPPRAPSGDTQY
TRBJ2-7 TRBV14 NA ASSQGTSGSSYEQY
TRBJ1-1 TRBV6-5 NA ASTRGDSLNTEAF
TRBJ1-5 TRBV2 NA ASGRENQPQH
TRBJ2-7 TRBV6-4 NA ASSGDRGFWYEQY
TRBJ2-5 TRBV7-6 NA ASSLREGSGAETQY
TRBJ1-5 TRBV6-5 NA ASSRDIHSNQPQH